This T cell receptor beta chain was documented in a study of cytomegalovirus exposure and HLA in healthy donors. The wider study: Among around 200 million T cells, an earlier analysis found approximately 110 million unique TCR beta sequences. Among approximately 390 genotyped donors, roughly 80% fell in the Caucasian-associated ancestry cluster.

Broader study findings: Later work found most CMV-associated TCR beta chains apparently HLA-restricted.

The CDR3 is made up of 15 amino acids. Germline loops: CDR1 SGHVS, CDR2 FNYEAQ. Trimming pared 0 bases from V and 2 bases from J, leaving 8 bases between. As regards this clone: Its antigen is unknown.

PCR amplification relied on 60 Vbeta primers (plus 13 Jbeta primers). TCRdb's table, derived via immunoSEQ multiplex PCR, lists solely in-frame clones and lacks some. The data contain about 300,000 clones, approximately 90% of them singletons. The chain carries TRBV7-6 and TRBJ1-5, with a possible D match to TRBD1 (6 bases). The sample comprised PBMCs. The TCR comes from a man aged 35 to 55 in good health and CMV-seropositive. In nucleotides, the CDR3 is TGTGCCAGCAGCTTAGCGCCAGGGGGCAATCAGCCCCAGCATTTT. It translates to CASSLAPGGNQPQHF. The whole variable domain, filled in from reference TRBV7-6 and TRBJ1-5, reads GAGVSQSPRYKVTKRGQDVALRCDPISGHVSLYWYRQALGQGPEFLTYFNYEAQQDKSGLPNDRFSAERPEGSISTLTIQRTEQRDSAMYRCASSLAPGGNQPQHFGDGTRLSIL.